Included here is one T cell receptor (beta chain) sequence, with context. As yet, its antigen is unknown. This CDR3 comprises 11 residues. The V gene's germline CDR1 is SGHVS and CDR2 FQNEAQ. V lost 4 bases to trimming and J lost 5 bases, with 6 bases between them. The sample belongs to a study of cytomegalovirus exposure and HLA in healthy donors. Study results and limitations: TCR clusters originating in the first cohort tended to co-occur in the 120 validation repertoires, according to a later analysis.

The assay was immunoSEQ multiplex PCR, and TCRdb's table has in-frame clones only and misses some. This sample has roughly 220,000 clones, with 65% to 85% found just once. The sequence was obtained from a woman between 25 and 40 years old in good health and CMV-seropositive. What was sequenced was PBMCs. The rearrangement joins TRBV7-8 to TRBJ2-7; no clear D gene. CDR3 protein: CASSSQNEQYF. The CDR3 region has the DNA TGTGCCAGCAGCTCCCAGAACGAGCAGTACTTC.